The next 25 T cell receptor beta chains were all read from a single sample in a study of cytomegalovirus exposure and HLA in healthy donors. This PCR relied on a set of 60 Vbeta primers and 13 Jbeta primers. Assay: immunoSEQ multiplex PCR; the TCRdb copy retains only in-frame clones and omits some. This sample has more than 75,000 clones, with around four fifths found just once. Sequenced material: PBMCs. These receptors were taken from a woman between 45 and 60 years old in good health and CMV-seropositive.

The chain has TRBV5-1 and TRBJ2-5; 9 bases line up with TRBD2. CDR3 length equals 17 residues. The junction had 14 bases not matched to a gene; V was cut back by 3 bases and J by 5 bases. Germline CDR1 SGHRS, CDR2 YFSETQ. The CDR3 DNA follows: TGCGCCAGCAGCTGGGGGGTCGGCGGGAGGGCCCGGGAGACCCAGTACTTC. Protein: CASSWGVGGRARETQYF.

This clone appeared a single time. The chain links TRBV6-1 to TRBJ1-2; 9 bases are shared with TRBD1. With V trimmed by 4 bases and J by 3 bases, 3 bases remained unmatched. Germline loops: CDR1 MNHNS, CDR2 SASEGT. The CDR3 extends over 14 amino acids. CDR3 nucleotide sequence: TGTGCCAGCAGTGTAACAGGGGGCTACTATGGCTACACCTTC. Translation: CASSVTGGYYGYTF.

This clone was detected only a few times. This rearrangement joins TRBV13 to TRBJ2-7; TRBD2 might be the D (6 bases). The length of the CDR3 is 14 residues. The germline V gene has CDR1 PRHDT and CDR2 FYEKMQ (reference sequence). V lost 5 bases and J lost 2, with 13 bases in between. CDR3 sequence: CASSTLAKTYEQYF. CDR3 coding DNA: TGTGCCAGCAGCACACTAGCTAAGACCTACGAGCAGTACTTC.

This sequence joins TRBV28 and TRBJ2-7; the D gene is possibly TRBD1 (5 bases). The CDR3 loop spans 13 amino acids. The V gene's germline CDR1 is MDHEN and CDR2 SYDVKM. V lost 4 bases to trimming and J lost 3 bases, with 10 bases between them. The CDR3 nucleotides read TGTGCCAGCAGTTCCACGGACAACTACGAGCAGTACTTC. Its translation is CASSSTDNYEQYF.

On this clone: This could be a read error, since a much larger clone is one nucleotide away. The chain couples TRBV7-9 to TRBJ2-5, with TRBD2 identical over 10 bases. There are 16 residues in the CDR3. Germline V gene data show CDR1 as SEHNR and CDR2 as FQNEAQ (reference sequence). The CDR3 DNA reads TGTTCCAGCAGCCCCCCTAGCGGGAGCTGGGGGGAGACCCAGTACTTC. This gives the protein CSSSPPSGSWGETQYF.

The genes are TRBV5-1 and TRBJ2-7; TRBD1 is a possible D gene (6 bases). The V and J ends lost 4 bases and 4 bases respectively, with 12 bases between them. This CDR3 has 13 residues. Germline CDR1 is SGHRS and CDR2 is YFSETQ. The CDR3 DNA reads TGCGCCAGCAGCCCCGGGACAAGGTACGAGCAGTACTTC. Translation gives CASSPGTRYEQYF.

V gene TRBV6-5 combines with J gene TRBJ2-7, with D possibly matching TRBD1 (6 bases). Trimming removed 6 bases at V and 6 bases at J, with 9 bases between. The CDR3 consists of 11 residues. The germline V gene has CDR1 MNHEY and CDR2 SVGAGI. The CDR3 nucleotides read TGTGCCAGCAGGGGGGCTATCGAGCAGTACTTC. Encoded protein: CASRGAIEQYF.

The chain uses TRBV5-1 and TRBJ1-1; the D gene is possibly TRBD1 (5 bases). V dropped 6 bases and J dropped 8 bases, with 23 bases sitting between them. Germline V gene sequence: CDR1 SGHRS, CDR2 YFSETQ. The CDR3 runs to 15 residues. The DNA for the CDR3 is TGCGCCAGCAAGCAGACGGGGGGGTCTGGGTTGGAAGCTTTCTTT. This codes for CASKQTGGSGLEAFF.

The chain joins TRBV29-1 to TRBJ2-7, with TRBD2 matching 8 bases. The CDR3 extends over 15 amino acids. The germline gives CDR1 SQVTM, CDR2 ANQGSEA. Germline trimming cut 0 bases from V and 4 bases from J; bases unmatched to any gene: 8. The CDR3, as DNA: TGCAGCGTTGAAGATAAGGCCAGCGGGAGTTACGAGCAGTACTTC. Encoded protein: CSVEDKASGSYEQYF.

This clone was detected a few times. The chain uses TRBV29-1 and TRBJ2-2; the match to TRBD2 covers 9 bases. The CDR3 length is 16 residues. Germline V lookup: CDR1 SQVTM, CDR2 ANQGSEA. V lost 4 bases, J lost 2 bases, and 8 bases stayed unmatched. For the CDR3, the DNA is TGCAGCGTTGGAGGGGGACTAGCAGATAACACCGGGGAGCTGTTTTTT. Residues: CSVGGGLADNTGELFF.

The rearrangement links TRBV5-1 to TRBJ2-5; 8 bases are shared with TRBD2. Germline CDR1 is SGHRS and CDR2 is YFSETQ. The CDR3 has 15 residues. Germline trimming cut 0 bases from V and 5 bases from J; bases unmatched to any gene: 6. The CDR3 nucleotides are TGCGCCAGCAGCTTGGACGGGAGGGCCGGGGAGACCCAGTACTTC. Protein product: CASSLDGRAGETQYF. The variable domain in full, with the rest retrieved from reference TRBV5-1 and TRBJ2-5, is KAGVTQTPRYLIKTRGQQVTLSCSPISGHRSVSWYQQTPGQGLQFLFEYFSETQRNKGNFPGRFSGRQFSNSRSEMNVSTLELGDSALYLCASSLDGRAGETQYFGPGTRLLVL.

The rearrangement uses TRBV7-9 and TRBJ2-1; 8 nucleotides agree with TRBD1. Trimming removed 7 bases from V and 6 bases from J; junction bases left unmatched: 8. The CDR3 has 14 residues. CDR1 SEHNR and CDR2 FQNEAQ come from the germline V gene (reference sequence). The CDR3 spells CASTSGGSGNEQFF. The CDR3 region has the DNA TGTGCCAGCACGTCAGGGGGCTCCGGCAATGAGCAGTTCTTC.

The rearrangement uses TRBV30 and TRBJ2-7; the D gene is possibly TRBD2 (6 bases). Trimming left V 0 bases short and J 10 bases short, with 13 bases between. Germline values: CDR1 GTSNPN, CDR2 SVGIG (reference sequence). The CDR3 is 12 residues long. The CDR3 DNA is TGTGCCTGGAGTGTTCCCGCTAGCGTTCAGTACTTC. It specifies CAWSVPASVQYF.

The V and J genes are TRBV6-1 and TRBJ1-3; maybe TRBD1 (5 bases). Per germline, CDR1 MNHNS and CDR2 SASEGT. Trimming stripped 3 bases from V and 0 bases from J, with 15 bases between. The CDR3 is 17 amino acids. CDR3 region: CASSEGDSSSSGNTIYF. In DNA, the CDR3 is TGTGCCAGCAGTGAGGGTGACAGTTCAAGCTCTGGAAACACCATATATTTT.

The chain joins TRBV6-4 to TRBJ2-1; TRBD2 might be the D (5 bases). The germline V gene has CDR1 MRHNA and CDR2 SNTAGT. Trimming took 8 bases from V and 5 from J, leaving 16 bases between them. The CDR3 runs to 14 residues. CDR3 in amino acids: CASSAASTNNEQFF. DNA for the CDR3: TGTGCCAGCTCCGCCGCTAGCACTAACAATGAGCAGTTCTTC.

The chain employs TRBV7-6 and TRBJ2-2; 9 bases fit TRBD1. CDR1 SGHVS and CDR2 FNYEAQ come from the germline V gene. V dropped 5 bases and J dropped 4; count of bases not matched to a gene: 8. There are 16 residues in the CDR3. The CDR3 DNA follows: TGTGCCAGCAGCCAGGACAGGGGAGGTGGCACCGGGGAGCTGTTTTTT. Amino acid sequence: CASSQDRGGGTGELFF.

Here the CDR3 reads CASSFLETTEAFF. The DNA for the CDR3 is TGTGCCAGCAGCTTTCTAGAAACAACTGAAGCTTTCTTT. The rearrangement joins TRBV7-2 to TRBJ1-1; D gene ambiguous. Germline assignment: CDR1 SGHTA and CDR2 FQGNSA. The CDR3 is 13 amino acids. Trimming took 3 bases from V and 5 from J, leaving 10 bases between them.

The rearrangement joins TRBV25-1 to TRBJ2-1; 8 bases line up with TRBD2. The CDR3 is 15 amino acids. Germline CDR1 is MGHDK and CDR2 is SYGVNS. Trimming cost V 2 bases and J 6 bases; bases outside gene matches: 6. The CDR3 region has the DNA TGTGCCAGCAGTGAAAAAGGCCTAGCGGGCAATGAGCAGTTCTTC. As protein: CASSEKGLAGNEQFF.

This clone showed up just a few times. The gene calls are TRBV14 and TRBJ2-1, with 8 bases fitting TRBD2. V dropped 4 bases and J dropped 2; count of bases not matched to a gene: 4. Per germline, CDR1 SGHDN and CDR2 FVKESK. This CDR3 comprises 15 residues. CDR3 sequence (DNA): TGTGCCAGCAGCCCTAGCGGGTACCCCTACAATGAGCAGTTCTTC. This sequence encodes CASSPSGYPYNEQFF.

The chain employs TRBV9 and TRBJ1-2; TRBD1 agrees at 11 bases. With 0 bases clipped from V and 8 bases from J, the junction kept 0 bases outside the gene matches. The CDR3 runs 13 residues. In germline, CDR1 is SGDLS, CDR2 YYNGEE. The CDR3 sequence: CASSVGTGGGYTF. DNA of the CDR3: TGTGCCAGCAGCGTAGGGACAGGGGGCGGCTACACCTTC.

This clone was counted between two and nine times. V and J are TRBV6-1 and TRBJ2-2; 7 positions match TRBD1. Germline trimming cut 4 bases from V and 0 bases from J; bases unmatched to any gene: 5. Per the germline V gene, CDR1 is MNHNS and CDR2 is SASEGT. CDR3 length equals 16 residues. CDR3 coding DNA: TGTGCCAGCAGTGCCCGAGGGGGCGCGAACACCGGGGAGCTGTTTTTT. Residues: CASSARGGANTGELFF.

The chain recombines TRBV6-4 with TRBJ2-1; TRBD2 agrees at 10 bases. The CDR3 is made up of 15 amino acids. Germline V gene sequence: CDR1 MRHNA, CDR2 SNTAGT. The J segment lost 7 bases and the V segment lost 5 bases, leaving 8 bases of the junction unmatched. For the CDR3, the DNA is TGTGCCAGCAGTCAAGTAGCGGGAGGTTCGAATGAGCAGTTCTTC. This translates into CASSQVAGGSNEQFF.

V gene TRBV5-6 combines with J gene TRBJ2-1, with TRBD2 as a possible D gene (5 bases). CDR1 is SGHDT, CDR2 YYEEEE, per germline. V was cut by 7 bases and J by 0 bases, with 14 bases left in between. The CDR3 loop spans 15 amino acids. The chain's CDR3 is CASVGLTLSYNEQFF. In DNA, the CDR3 is TGTGCCAGCGTCGGACTGACACTCTCCTACAATGAGCAGTTCTTC.

The chain links TRBV19 to TRBJ2-1; D remains ambiguous. This CDR3 is built from 14 residues. V shed 1 base and J shed 7 bases, with 11 bases lying between them. From germline, CDR1 is LNHDA and CDR2 SQIVND (reference sequence). Here the CDR3 reads CASSIGWQYNEQFF. In DNA form, the CDR3 reads TGTGCCAGTAGTATAGGCTGGCAGTATAATGAGCAGTTCTTC. The full variable domain, its missing parts supplied by reference TRBV19 and TRBJ2-1, is DGGITQSPKYLFRKEGQNVTLSCEQNLNHDAMYWYRQDPGQGLRLIYYSQIVNDFQKGDIAEGYSVSREKKESFPLTVTSAQKNPTAFYLCASSIGWQYNEQFFGPGTRLTVL.

V and J are TRBV6-1 and TRBJ2-1, with D maybe TRBD2 (5 bases). The CDR3 has 15 residues. Looked up from germline, CDR1 is MNHNS and CDR2 is SASEGT. Trimming removed 2 bases at V and 4 bases at J, with 12 bases between. The CDR3 protein is CASSELRVRYNEQFF. CDR3 DNA: TGTGCCAGCAGTGAATTGCGGGTCCGGTACAATGAGCAGTTCTTC.